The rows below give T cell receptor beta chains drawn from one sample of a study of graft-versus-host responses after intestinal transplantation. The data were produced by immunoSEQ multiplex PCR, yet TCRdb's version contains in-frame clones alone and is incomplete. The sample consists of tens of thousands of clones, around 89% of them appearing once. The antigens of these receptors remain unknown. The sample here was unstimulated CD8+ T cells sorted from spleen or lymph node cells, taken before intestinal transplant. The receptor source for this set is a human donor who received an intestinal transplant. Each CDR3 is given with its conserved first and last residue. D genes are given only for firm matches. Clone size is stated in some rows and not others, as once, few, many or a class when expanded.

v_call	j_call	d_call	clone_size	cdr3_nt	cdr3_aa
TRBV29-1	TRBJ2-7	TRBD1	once	TGCAGCGCTACGGCGGGACAGGTCGGGTACGAGCAGTACTTC	CSATAGQVGYEQYF
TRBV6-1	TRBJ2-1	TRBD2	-	TGTGCCAGCAGTGATACGGGGGGAGGTTACAATGAGCAGTTCTTC	CASSDTGGGYNEQFF
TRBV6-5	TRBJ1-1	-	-	TGTGCCAGCAGTTACTTCGCCGGGAACACTGAAGCTTTCTTT	CASSYFAGNTEAFF
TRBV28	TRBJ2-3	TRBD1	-	TGTGCCAGCAGTCGATTGCCGGGACAGGGCACAGATACGCAGTATTTT	CASSRLPGQGTDTQYF
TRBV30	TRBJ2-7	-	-	TGTGCCTGGAGTGTCTCCGGGGTGCAGTACTTC	CAWSVSGVQYF
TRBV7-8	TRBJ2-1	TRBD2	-	TGTGCCAGCAGCTCCTGGGGTAGCGGGATAATCTTCGGGCAGTTCTTC	CASSSWGSGIIFGQFF
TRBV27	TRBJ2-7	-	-	TGTGCCAGCGGAGGGGGCTTCTACGAGCAGTACTTC	CASGGGFYEQYF
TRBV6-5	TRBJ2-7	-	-	TGTGCCAGCAGTTACGCCGGGTCCTCCTACGAGCAGTACTTC	CASSYAGSSYEQYF
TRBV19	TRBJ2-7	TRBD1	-	TGTGCCACCAGTAAGAGCCCACCGACAGGGGGAATCTACGAGCAGTACTTC	CATSKSPPTGGIYEQYF
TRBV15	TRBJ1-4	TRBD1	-	TGTGCCACCAGCAGAGCGGGACAGGGGTTGGGTGAAAAACTGTTTTTT	CATSRAGQGLGEKLFF
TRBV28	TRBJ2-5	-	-	TGTGCCAGCAGCCCAAACCGGGTCCTACCCCAAGAGACCCAGTACTTC	CASSPNRVLPQETQYF
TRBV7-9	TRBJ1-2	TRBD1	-	TGTGCCAGCAGCCCCTGGACAGGGAACTATGGCTACACCTTC	CASSPWTGNYGYTF
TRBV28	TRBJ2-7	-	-	TGTGCCAGCAGTTTGGAGGCCTCGCAAGGGCTCTACGAGCAGTACTTC	CASSLEASQGLYEQYF
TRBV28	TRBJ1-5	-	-	TGTGCCAGCAGTTTAAGCCGGGTCCCATATAGCAATCAGCCCCAGCATTTT	CASSLSRVPYSNQPQHF
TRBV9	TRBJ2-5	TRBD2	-	TGTGCCAGCAGCGTCCCCGAACGAGCGGGGGGGGAAGAGACCCAGTACTTC	CASSVPERAGGEETQYF
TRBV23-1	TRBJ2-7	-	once	TGCGCCAGCAGCCTAATCCCAGTACTCCGGGACTTCCATCCCCTGGGAGGCTACGAGCAGTACTTC	CASSLIPVLRDFHPLGGYEQYF
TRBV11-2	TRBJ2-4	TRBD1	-	TGTGCCAGCAGCCAGGGGGCAGGGGGGAACATTCAGTACTTC	CASSQGAGGNIQYF
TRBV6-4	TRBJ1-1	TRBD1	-	TGTGCCAGCAGTGATCTCCGGGACAGGGGAGGGAACACTGAAGCTTTCTTT	CASSDLRDRGGNTEAFF
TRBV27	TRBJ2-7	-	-	TGTGCCAGCAGTACAGGGAGCTACGAGCAGTACTTC	CASSTGSYEQYF
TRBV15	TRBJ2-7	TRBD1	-	TGTGCCACCAGCAGAGGGACAGGGGAGTCGGGGGAGCAGTACTTC	CATSRGTGESGEQYF
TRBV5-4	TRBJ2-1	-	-	TGTGCCAGCAGCCCCCCCGGGGGTCCCTACAATGAGCAGTTCTTC	CASSPPGGPYNEQFF
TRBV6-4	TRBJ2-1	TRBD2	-	TGTGCCAGCAGTGACTCGCGGGGGGGCAATGAGCAGTTCTTC	CASSDSRGGNEQFF
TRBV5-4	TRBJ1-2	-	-	TGTGCCAGCAGCTGGGGGGGGGTTAACTATGGCTACACCTTC	CASSWGGVNYGYTF
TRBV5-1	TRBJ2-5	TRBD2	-	TGCGCCAGCAACTTGGCCTTAGCGGGAGAGAGTTCCGAGACCCAGTACTTC	CASNLALAGESSETQYF
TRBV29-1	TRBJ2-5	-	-	TGCAGCGTTGGAGCAGAGACCCAGTACTTC	CSVGAETQYF
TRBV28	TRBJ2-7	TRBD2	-	TGTGCCAGCTTACCCCTAGCGGGAGATAACTACGAGCAGTACTTC	CASLPLAGDNYEQYF
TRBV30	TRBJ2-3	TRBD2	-	TGTGCCTGGCGTCCCCCGGGACTAGCGGGGGTTGGGACAGATACGCAGTATTTT	CAWRPPGLAGVGTDTQYF
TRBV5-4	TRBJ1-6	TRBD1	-	TGTGCCAGCAGCTTTGACAGGGAGGTTGCACCCCTCCACTTT	CASSFDREVAPLHF
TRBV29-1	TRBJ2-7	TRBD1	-	TGCAGCGTGACCGGACAGGGGGGCATATACGAGCAGTACTTC	CSVTGQGGIYEQYF
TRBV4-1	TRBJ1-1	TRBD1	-	TGCGCCAGCAGCGGCGGGACAGGGGGCACTGAAGCTTTCTTT	CASSGGTGGTEAFF
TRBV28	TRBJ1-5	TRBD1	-	TGTGCCAGCAGTTTCCGTGCCCAGCAGGGGGCGCGGCCCCAGCATTTT	CASSFRAQQGARPQHF
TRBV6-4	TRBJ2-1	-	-	TGTGCCAGCAGTGAAGACAGGCGAGGGGCGCGGCAGTTCTTC	CASSEDRRGARQFF
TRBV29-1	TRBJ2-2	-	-	TGCAGCGCACGACTACCTACTAACACCGGGGAGCTGTTTTTT	CSARLPTNTGELFF
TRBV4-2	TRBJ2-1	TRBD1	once	TGTGCCAGCAGCCAAGCGCGGACAGGGGAGGAGCTCCCCTACAATGAGCAGTTCTTC	CASSQARTGEELPYNEQFF
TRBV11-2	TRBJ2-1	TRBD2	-	TGTGCCAGCAGCTCCTATACTAGCGGGGGGGCCCCCATCTTCTTC	CASSSYTSGGAPIFF
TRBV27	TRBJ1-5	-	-	TGTGCCACAGGGACTGCTCTCAATCAGCCCCAGCATTTT	CATGTALNQPQHF
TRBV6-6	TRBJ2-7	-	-	TGTGCCAGCCTCACAGGGGGGGGTCACGAGCAGTACTTC	CASLTGGGHEQYF
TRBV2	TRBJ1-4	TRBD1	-	TGTGCCAGCAGGGGACAGGGCATTAATGAAAAACTGTTTTTT	CASRGQGINEKLFF
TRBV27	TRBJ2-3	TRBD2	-	TGTGCCAGCAGTCTAGCGGGAGGGCCTAGCACAGATACGCAGTATTTT	CASSLAGGPSTDTQYF
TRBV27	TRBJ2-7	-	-	TGTGCCAGCAGTTTAGCCCCCAGGTACGAGCAGTACTTC	CASSLAPRYEQYF
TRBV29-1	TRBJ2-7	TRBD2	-	TGCAGCGTTGAACCGACTAGCGGAAGCTACGAGCAGTACTTC	CSVEPTSGSYEQYF
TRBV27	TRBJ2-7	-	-	TGTGCCAGCAGTTTATCTGGGCTGTACGAGCAGTACTTC	CASSLSGLYEQYF
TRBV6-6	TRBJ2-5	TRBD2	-	TGTGCCAGCAGTTACTCGAGGGGACTCGGGGGGGAGACCCAGTACTTC	CASSYSRGLGGETQYF
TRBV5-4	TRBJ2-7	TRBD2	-	TGTGCCAGCAGTGGGGGGGGCTACGAGCAGTACTTC	CASSGGGYEQYF
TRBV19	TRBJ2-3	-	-	TGTGCCAGTAGTATTGGTCTGGGCGCCCACACAGATACGCAGTATTTT	CASSIGLGAHTDTQYF
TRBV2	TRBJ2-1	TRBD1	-	TGTGCCAGCAGTGAGGGGGACAGGGGGCGCGATGAGCAGTTCTTC	CASSEGDRGRDEQFF
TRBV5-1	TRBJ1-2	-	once	TGCGCCAGCAGCTTGTATCGGGGAGATTTTGATGGCTACACCTTC	CASSLYRGDFDGYTF
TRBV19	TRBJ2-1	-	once	TGTGCCAGTAGTATGGGCTTAGGGGATGAGCAGTTCTTC	CASSMGLGDEQFF
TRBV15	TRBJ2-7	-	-	TGTGCCACCAGCAGGTCGGGGTTCTACGAGCAGTACTTC	CATSRSGFYEQYF
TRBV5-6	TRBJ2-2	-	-	TGTGCCAGCAGCTTCGTTGCTAGGGAGTTGGACACCGGGGAGCTGTTTTTT	CASSFVARELDTGELFF
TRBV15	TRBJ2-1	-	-	TGTGCCACCCCCAAGGGCAGGGTTCGAGCTACCTACAATGAGCAGTTCTTC	CATPKGRVRATYNEQFF
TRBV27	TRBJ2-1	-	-	TGTGCCAGCAGTTTATGGGGGGAGTCCTACAATGAGCAGTTCTTC	CASSLWGESYNEQFF
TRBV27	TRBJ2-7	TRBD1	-	TGTGCCAGCAGTTTATCGGGACAGGGGGCACCCTACGAGCAGTACTTC	CASSLSGQGAPYEQYF